Listed below are T cell receptor beta chains from one sample, sequenced in a study of regulatory T cells in long-lasting Graves disease. TCRdb fed the multiplex PCR reads into MiXCR, producing one record per CDR3 protein. The data hold 400,000 or so distinct CDR3 sequences, with roughly a quarter observed a single time. The sequenced sample was peripheral blood mononuclear cells (PBMCs), obtained when the disease was refractory, from a patient treated with antithyroid drugs. The source is a female donor with Graves disease. Each CDR3 is given with its conserved first and last residue. A D gene is named only where the DNA matches it firmly. Rows give clone size only sometimes, using once, few, many, or a class for an expanded clone.

size,J,D,V,length,CDR3,DNA
.,TRBJ2-2,.,TRBV15,13,CATSRDRNGELFF,TGTGCCACCAGCAGAGATAGAAATGGGGAGCTGTTTTTT
.,TRBJ2-7,TRBD2,TRBV20-1,14,CSARSSGSPSEQYF,TGCAGTGCTAGATCTAGCGGGAGTCCCTCCGAGCAGTACTTC
many,TRBJ1-5,.,TRBV20-1,13,CSASGGYNQPQHF,TGCAGTGCCTCGGGAGGTTACAATCAGCCCCAGCATTTT
many,TRBJ2-7,TRBD1,TRBV20-1,14,CSAVPGQGMNEQYF,TGCAGTGCTGTACCGGGACAGGGAATGAACGAGCAGTACTTC
.,TRBJ2-2,.,TRBV20-1,12,CSARQGPGELFF,TGCAGTGCTAGACAGGGCCCCGGGGAGCTGTTTTTT
few,TRBJ2-2,TRBD1,TRBV20-1,15,CSARIQGAVAGELFF,TGCAGTGCTAGAATTCAGGGGGCGGTCGCCGGGGAGCTGTTTTTT
many,TRBJ1-1,.,TRBV3-1,14,CASSPRGADTEAFF,TGTGCCAGCAGTCCAAGGGGCGCGGACACTGAAGCTTTCTTT
.,TRBJ2-7,.,TRBV7-2,15,CASSLQGIPSYEQYF,TGTGCCAGCAGCTTACAAGGGATACCATCCTACGAGCAGTACTTC
.,TRBJ1-6,.,TRBV7-2,15,CASSLSFGKNSPLHF,TGTGCCAGCAGCCTTTCCTTCGGCAAGAATTCACCCCTCCACTTT
few,TRBJ2-1,TRBD1,TRBV4-1,17,CASSHLGQRKLADEQFF,TGCGCCAGCAGCCACCTGGGACAGCGAAAACTCGCGGATGAGCAGTTCTTC
.,TRBJ2-2,.,TRBV2,15,CASSADALGTGELFF,TGTGCCAGCAGTGCCGACGCCCTGGGCACCGGGGAGCTGTTTTTT
many,TRBJ1-1,.,TRBV30,12,CAWSQQNTEAFF,TGTGCCTGGAGCCAGCAGAACACTGAAGCTTTCTTT
many,TRBJ1-2,.,TRBV20-1,11,CSARDQVSYTF,TGCAGTGCTAGAGATCAAGTCAGCTACACCTTC
few,TRBJ2-7,TRBD2,TRBV27,17,CASQRGTSGLSSYEQYF,TGTGCCAGCCAGCGGGGGACTAGCGGTTTAAGCTCCTACGAGCAGTACTTC
many,TRBJ1-1,TRBD1,TRBV2,15,CASSDEGARGTEAFF,TGTGCCAGCAGTGACGAGGGGGCGCGGGGCACTGAAGCTTTCTTT
many,TRBJ1-5,TRBD1,TRBV12-3/TRBV12-4,15,CASSYGQGGNQPQHF,TGTGCCAGCAGTTACGGACAGGGGGGCAATCAGCCCCAGCATTTT
.,TRBJ2-1,TRBD2,TRBV19,17,CASSQAAGLAGVNEQFF,TGTGCCAGTAGTCAAGCTGCGGGACTAGCGGGAGTCAATGAGCAGTTCTTC
.,TRBJ2-7,TRBD2,TRBV6-1,14,CASYGGRSSYEQYF,TGTGCCAGCTACGGCGGGAGGAGCTCCTACGAGCAGTACTTC
many,TRBJ2-7,.,TRBV3-1,11,CASSQNYEQYF,TGTGCCAGCAGCCAGAACTACGAGCAGTACTTC
few,TRBJ2-5,TRBD1,TRBV28,20,CASILTLPGQVEEGQETQYF,TGTGCCAGCATCTTGACCCTTCCGGGACAGGTAGAGGAGGGACAAGAGACCCAGTACTTC
.,TRBJ1-6,.,TRBV15,14,CATSRQGRGSPLHF,TGTGCCACCAGCAGACAGGGGAGAGGGTCACCCCTCCACTTT
many,TRBJ1-4,TRBD1,TRBV2,15,CASSLQGARGEKLFF,TGTGCCAGCAGCTTACAGGGGGCGCGAGGGGAAAAACTGTTTTTT
many,TRBJ1-5,.,TRBV28,11,CASNDNQPQHF,TGTGCCAGCAATGACAATCAGCCCCAGCATTTT
few,TRBJ2-7,TRBD2,TRBV3-1,15,CASSGRGTSGYEQYF,TGTGCCAGCAGCGGTCGTGGGACTAGCGGCTACGAGCAGTACTTC
few,TRBJ1-2,.,TRBV29-1,13,CSVVGGDSRGYTF,TGCAGCGTCGTAGGGGGGGATAGTCGGGGCTACACCTTC
many,TRBJ2-4,TRBD2,TRBV28,18,CASSWGGSGSWAKNIQYF,TGTGCCAGCAGTTGGGGTGGGAGCGGGAGTTGGGCCAAAAACATTCAGTACTTC
many,TRBJ1-5,.,TRBV27,12,CASSLPGQPQHF,TGTGCCAGCAGTTTGCCAGGCCAGCCCCAGCATTTT
few,TRBJ1-2,.,TRBV6-5,13,CASSSDTIYGYTF,TGTGCCAGCAGTTCCGACACCATCTATGGCTACACCTTC
.,TRBJ1-1,.,TRBV6-1,13,CASHGSQGTEAFF,TGTGCCAGCCACGGCAGCCAAGGCACTGAAGCTTTCTTT
many,TRBJ2-7,.,TRBV2,14,CASTIGRLAYEQYF,TGTGCCAGCACAATCGGACGTTTAGCCTACGAGCAGTACTTC
few,TRBJ2-7,.,TRBV10-3,15,CAISDNRKGAYEQYF,TGTGCCATCAGTGATAATCGGAAGGGAGCCTACGAGCAGTACTTC
.,TRBJ2-7,TRBD2,TRBV7-3,14,CASSPDGRSYEQYF,TGTGCCAGCAGCCCCGACGGGAGGAGCTACGAGCAGTACTTC
.,TRBJ1-6,.,TRBV19,17,CASSIAHPQAPDSPLHF,TGTGCCAGTAGTATAGCCCATCCGCAGGCTCCAGATTCACCCCTCCACTTT
many,TRBJ2-7,.,TRBV10-3,14,CAISSTPQGYEQYF,TGTGCCATCAGTTCGACGCCCCAGGGCTACGAGCAGTACTTC
few,TRBJ2-1,.,TRBV28,13,CASTLAINNEQFF,TGTGCCAGCACCCTAGCGATCAACAATGAGCAGTTCTTC
few,TRBJ2-7,.,TRBV30,12,CAWRGGTYEQYF,TGTGCCTGGAGGGGTGGGACCTACGAGCAGTACTTC
few,TRBJ1-1,.,TRBV19,13,CASSIGRVTEAFF,TGTGCCAGTAGTATAGGGAGGGTAACTGAAGCTTTCTTT